The 5 T cell receptor beta chains reported below all come from one sample, sequenced in a study of shared clonotypes between healthy human individuals. Data came from immunoSEQ multiplex PCR; TCRdb stores just in-frame clones and leaves some out. The sample carries millions of clones, 85% to 95% recorded once. Sample: naive CD4+ T cells sorted from blood. As to subset: CD45RA+ positively selected. These receptors all come from a man aged 18-30 years in good health.

This clone occurred once. The sample holds other DNA sequences that translate to the same CDR3. The chain recombines TRBV19 with TRBJ2-7, with D possibly matching TRBD2 (5 bases). Trimming took off 3 bases at V and 0 bases at J, with 6 bases between the two ends. The CDR3 extends over 13 amino acids. The germline gives CDR1 LNHDA, CDR2 SQIVND (reference sequence). This CDR3 reads CASSIGDSYEQYF. CDR3 DNA sequence: TGTGCCAGTAGTATCGGGGACTCCTACGAGCAGTACTTC.

The chain joins TRBV19 to TRBJ2-7; 10 bases are a match to TRBD2. J lost 3 bases, V lost 7 bases, and 6 bases had no gene match. Germline V lookup: CDR1 LNHDA, CDR2 SQIVND (reference sequence). The CDR3 runs 14 residues. CDR3 in amino acids: CASTESGRGYEQYF. In nucleotides, the CDR3 is TGTGCCAGTACCGAAAGCGGGAGGGGCTACGAGCAGTACTTC.

The V and J genes are TRBV30 and TRBJ2-1, with D maybe TRBD2 (5 bases). Deletions cut 5 bases from V and 4 bases from J, with 12 bases between. The CDR3 spans 13 residues. Germline assignment: CDR1 GTSNPN and CDR2 SVGIG (reference sequence). The CDR3 loop is CAWSGGGYNEQFF. The CDR3 DNA is TGTGCCTGGTCGGGTGGAGGTTACAATGAGCAGTTCTTC.

The chain joins TRBV15 to TRBJ2-7; D is unresolved. V dropped 2 bases and J dropped 1 base, with 9 bases sitting between them. The CDR3 has 14 residues. Germline values: CDR1 LNHNV, CDR2 YYDKDF (reference sequence). The CDR3 here is CATSRNGQSYEQYF. DNA of the CDR3: TGTGCCACCAGCAGAAATGGGCAGTCCTACGAGCAGTACTTC.

This chain joins TRBV7-2 and TRBJ2-1; perhaps TRBD2 as D (5 bases). The V gene lost 1 base and the J gene lost 8 bases, with 6 bases spanning the gap. The germline V gene has CDR1 SGHTA and CDR2 FQGNSA. This CDR3 has 12 residues. The CDR3 here is CASSLGGYEQFF. CDR3 nucleotide sequence: TGTGCCAGCAGCTTAGGAGGGTATGAGCAGTTCTTC.